This T cell receptor beta chain was identified in a study of T cell repertoires in cytomegalovirus infection (dated by TCRdb to the late 2010s). Context from the whole study: Donor HLA type was relevant to the analysis, because carriage of CMV infection together with the matching HLA type was indicated by public TCR beta signatures. The paper as a whole reports these results and caveats: In both this cohort and an independent roughly 330-donor cohort, the cumulative frequency of public TCR beta family members distinguished carriers of CMV infection plus the relevant HLA type. In the ex vivo response, HLA-C-restricted CMV-specific TCR beta clonotypes were dominant, and in two of eight donors the single most frequent clonotype came from this HLA-C-restricted group.

V and J are truncated by 4 bases and 3 bases respectively, leaving an intervening sequence of 12 bases. From a lookup of the germline V gene (reference sequence), CDR1 and CDR2 are SEHNR and FQNEAQ. The CDR3 has 15 amino acids, counting the end cysteine and phenylalanine. The entry retains the CDR3 DNA only, 45 bases that are in frame from base 1. Data came from an Illumina HiSeq 1500. TCRdb reran the public reads through fastp at Q25 and MiXCR, keeping productive beta chains. Rows matching on CDR3 protein sequence are summarized as one entry with the most common DNA and genes. This sample comprises hundreds of thousands of distinct CDR3 sequences, 20% to 30% of them detected only once. Of the sample, around 7.6% is held by the ten largest clones. Ten or more counts support this clonotype. Its cognate antigen has yet to be identified. Base qualities are not provided; no much larger clone lies one nucleotide away.

This receptor was obtained from a human donor in good health (CMV status not recorded). Some clones in this sample may be carry-over from other donors' samples. The sequencing input was CD8+ T cells from PBMCs. The chain is encoded by TRBV7-9 joined to TRBJ2-2; the D gene cannot be resolved reliably. The base sequence is TGTGCCAGCAGCTCGAAGGTCGGTTACACCGGGGAGCTGTTTTTT. Its protein reads: CASSSKVGYTGELFF.